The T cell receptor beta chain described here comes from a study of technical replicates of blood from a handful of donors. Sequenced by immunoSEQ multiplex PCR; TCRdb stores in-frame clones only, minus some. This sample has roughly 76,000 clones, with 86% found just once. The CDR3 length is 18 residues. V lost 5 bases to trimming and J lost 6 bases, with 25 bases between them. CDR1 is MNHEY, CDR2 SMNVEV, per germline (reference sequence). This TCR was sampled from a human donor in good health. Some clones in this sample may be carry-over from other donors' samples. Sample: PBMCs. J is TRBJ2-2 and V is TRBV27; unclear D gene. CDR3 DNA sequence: TGTGCCAGCAGTAATCGGCCTTTCTCAGGTTTGAGCCCCGGGGAGCTGTTTTTT. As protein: CASSNRPFSGLSPGELFF.